The 24 T cell receptor beta chains below were found in one sample sequenced in a study of OX40 agonist ivuxolimab in advanced cancers. Sequencing was performed with immunoSEQ multiplex PCR; in TCRdb, only in-frame clones are kept and a portion is missing. The data show some 79,000 clones, roughly 92% seen once. The starting material was CD4+ or CD8+ T cells sorted from blood, obtained in a trial of the OX40 agonist ivuxolimab. These receptors were collected from an adult with an advanced solid tumor such as melanoma, head and neck, liver or kidney cancer.

The rearrangement links TRBV7-2 to TRBJ2-3; D may be TRBD1 or TRBD2 (5 bases each). Germline V gene lookup returns CDR1 SGHTA and CDR2 FQGNSA. This CDR3 has 15 residues. V lost 3 bases and J 8 bases, leaving 18 bases between the germline ends. DNA of the CDR3: TGTGCCAGCAGCTTTACGAGTGACGGGACCCCTACGCAGTATTTT. It specifies CASSFTSDGTPTQYF.

In this sample, this clone turned up once. The CDR3 bases are TGCGCCAGCAGCTTGTTGACGAACACCGGGGAGCTGTTTTTT. Residues: CASSLLTNTGELFF. V is TRBV5-1 and J is TRBJ2-2; no clear D gene. Germline V lookup: CDR1 SGHRS, CDR2 YFSETQ. Trimming shortened V by 1 base and J by 0 bases, and 4 bases separated the two germline ends. The CDR3 extends over 14 amino acids.

The chain uses TRBV27 and TRBJ1-1; possible D gene TRBD1, 6 bases. Trimming stripped 5 bases from V and 2 bases from J, with 15 bases between. The germline gives CDR1 MNHEY, CDR2 SMNVEV (reference sequence). This CDR3 contains 15 residues. The CDR3 coding sequence is TGTGCCAGCAGTGCCCAACAGGGTTTTAACACTGAAGCTTTCTTT. Translation gives CASSAQQGFNTEAFF.

The V gene is TRBV4-1, the J gene TRBJ2-1; D may be TRBD1 (5 bases). Trimming stripped 1 base from V and 0 bases from J, with 13 bases between. The CDR3 runs 17 residues. CDR1 is MGHRA, CDR2 YSYEKL, per germline. CDR3 coding DNA: TGCGCCAGCAGCCAAGGGAATACAGGATTCTCCTACAATGAGCAGTTCTTC. This sequence encodes CASSQGNTGFSYNEQFF.

The rearrangement joins TRBV10-1 to TRBJ1-1; 11 nucleotides agree with TRBD1. With V trimmed by 0 bases and J by 4 bases, 7 bases remained unmatched. Germline V gene lookup returns CDR1 WNHNN and CDR2 SYGVQD (reference sequence). The CDR3 sequence is 17 residues long. CDR3 in amino acids: CASSESRGQGVGTEAFF. The CDR3 nucleotides read TGCGCCAGCAGTGAGTCCCGGGGACAGGGGGTCGGCACTGAAGCTTTCTTT.

V gene TRBV10-3 combines with J gene TRBJ1-1; 8 positions agree with TRBD1. Germline V gene data show CDR1 as ENHRY and CDR2 as SYGVKD. V trimming: 5 bases; J trimming: 0 bases; junction bases outside the gene matches: 17. The CDR3 consists of 19 residues. CDR3 DNA sequence: TGTGCCATCAGTTATAACCCAGGGGGCGCGACCTCCTTGAACACTGAAGCTTTCTTT. Translation: CAISYNPGGATSLNTEAFF.

This clone came up once. The CDR3 protein is CASSLGGTYNEQFF. The DNA of the CDR3 is TGTGCCAGCAGCTTGGGCGGGACCTACAATGAGCAGTTCTTC. V and J are TRBV11-3 and TRBJ2-1, with D possibly TRBD2 on 6 matching bases. V was cut by 3 bases and J by 2 bases, with 8 bases left in between. CDR3 length: 14 residues. Germline V gives CDR1 SGHNT, CDR2 YENEEA.

This clone was counted a single time. The genes are TRBV18 and TRBJ2-2; 15 nucleotides agree with TRBD2. The CDR3 runs to 19 residues. With V trimmed by 0 bases and J by 1 base, 3 bases remained unmatched. Per the germline V gene, CDR1 is KGHSH and CDR2 is LQKENI. The CDR3 sequence is CASSPPGLAGGMNTGELFF. The CDR3 nucleotides are TGTGCCAGCTCACCACCGGGACTAGCGGGAGGTATGAACACCGGGGAGCTGTTTTTT.

The chain employs TRBV15 and TRBJ2-1; possibly TRBD1 for D (5 bases). This CDR3 region has 14 residues. The V end lost 7 bases, the J end lost 0 bases, and 10 bases lay between the germline ends. Germline CDR1 LNHNV, CDR2 YYDKDF (reference sequence). Written as DNA, the CDR3 is TGTGCCACCACAACAGGATACTCCTACAATGAGCAGTTCTTC. Protein sequence: CATTTGYSYNEQFF.

The chain couples TRBV12-5 to TRBJ2-3; D uncertain. The V end was cut by 1 base, the J end by 6 bases, with 8 bases between. This CDR3 comprises 13 residues. Germline V gene data show CDR1 as LGHNT and CDR2 as FRNRAP. CDR3 loop: CASGLEVRDTQYF. The CDR3 coding sequence is TGTGCTAGTGGTTTGGAGGTCCGGGATACGCAGTATTTT.

The genes are TRBV6-5 and TRBJ2-1, with TRBD2 identical over 9 bases. CDR1 is MNHEY, CDR2 SVGAGI, per germline. The CDR3 is made up of 16 amino acids. J gave up 0 bases and V 4 bases, and 4 bases lay outside the gene matches. CDR3 nucleotides: TGTGCCAGCAGTTCACTAGCGGGCAGCTCCTACAATGAGCAGTTCTTC. As protein: CASSSLAGSSYNEQFF.

The chain carries TRBV11-2 and TRBJ2-1; the D gene is possibly TRBD1 (6 bases). Germline CDR1 reads SGHAT; CDR2 reads FQNNGV. Trimming removed 5 bases at V and 3 bases at J, with 8 bases between. The CDR3 consists of 13 residues. CDR3 sequence reads: CASSRDNYNEQFF. The CDR3 coding sequence is TGTGCCAGCAGCCGGGACAACTACAATGAGCAGTTCTTC.

This clone has only a few counts. Written as DNA, the CDR3 is TGCGCCAGCAGCTTGGGGGGCTCTGGGGCCAACGTCCTGACTTTC. Its translation: CASSLGGSGANVLTF. The genes are TRBV5-1 and TRBJ2-6; D is undetermined. V was clipped by 0 bases and J by 0 bases, with 4 bases between them. Per the germline V gene, CDR1 is SGHRS and CDR2 is YFSETQ. CDR3 size: 15 residues.

This clone was picked up one time. The genes are TRBV13 and TRBJ2-1; perhaps TRBD2 as D (6 bases). From germline, CDR1 is PRHDT and CDR2 FYEKMQ (reference sequence). This CDR3 region has 15 residues. V lost 4 bases and J 6 bases, leaving 16 bases between the germline ends. The CDR3 loop is CASSSWGGTLNEQFF. CDR3 in DNA: TGTGCCAGCAGCTCTTGGGGCGGGACTCTCAATGAGCAGTTCTTC.

The chain has TRBV7-2 and TRBJ2-7, with TRBD2 identical over 12 bases. This CDR3 region has 16 residues. Trimming removed 4 bases from V and 2 bases from J; junction bases left unmatched: 6. Germline assignment: CDR1 SGHTA and CDR2 FQGNSA. This chain's CDR3 is CASSSSLAGGTYEQYF. CDR3 nucleotide sequence: TGTGCCAGCAGCTCGTCCCTAGCGGGAGGGACCTACGAGCAGTACTTC.

The chain joins TRBV11-3 to TRBJ2-7; D gene unclear. CDR3 size: 13 residues. V was clipped by 2 bases and J by 0 bases, with 5 bases between them. Germline-derived CDR1 and CDR2 are SGHNT and YENEEA. CDR3 protein: CASSLTYSYEQYF. CDR3 coding DNA: TGTGCCAGCAGCTTAACATACTCCTACGAGCAGTACTTC.

The chain combines TRBV5-6 with TRBJ2-1; 13 bases are a match to TRBD2. Germline CDR1 SGHDT, CDR2 YYEEEE. CDR3 length: 17 amino acids. J lost 4 bases, V lost 4 bases, and 8 bases had no gene match. The CDR3 nucleotides read TGTGCCAGCAGCGGGACTAGCGGGACATCGCTTTACAATGAGCAGTTCTTC. Protein sequence: CASSGTSGTSLYNEQFF. Drawing the rest from reference TRBV5-6 and TRBJ2-1, the complete variable domain is DAGVTQSPTHLIKTRGQQVTLRCSPKSGHDTVSWYQQALGQGPQFIFQYYEEEERQRGNFPDRFSGHQFPNYSSELNVNALLLGDSALYLCASSGTSGTSLYNEQFFGPGTRLTVL.

V is TRBV6-6 and J is TRBJ1-2, with 11 positions matching TRBD1. The germline V gene encodes CDR1 MNHNY and CDR2 SVGAGI (reference sequence). CDR3 length: 16 residues. The trim removed 2 bases at V and 2 bases at J, leaving 4 bases unmatched. The CDR3 sequence: CASSYPGQGGNYGYTF. CDR3 in DNA: TGTGCCAGCAGTTACCCGGGACAGGGGGGGAACTATGGCTACACCTTC.

The chain joins TRBV5-4 to TRBJ2-3, with D tentatively TRBD1 (6 bases). CDR1 and CDR2 from the germline V gene are SGHNT and YYREEE (reference sequence). V gave up 6 bases and J gave up 4 bases, with 12 bases separating them. This CDR3 is 13 amino acids long. CDR3: CASTVQGADTQYF. CDR3 sequence (DNA): TGTGCCAGCACCGTACAGGGAGCAGATACGCAGTATTTT.

The chain uses TRBV19 and TRBJ1-2; possibly TRBD1 for D (6 bases). Germline CDR1 reads LNHDA; CDR2 reads SQIVND (reference sequence). The CDR3 consists of 12 residues. The V end was cut by 5 bases, the J end by 8 bases, with 12 bases between. The DNA for the CDR3 is TGTGCCAGTAGTCGCGCAGGGGAAGGCTACACCTTC. Translated: CASSRAGEGYTF.

J is TRBJ2-4 and V is TRBV27; 8 bases match TRBD1. In germline, CDR1 is MNHEY, CDR2 SMNVEV (reference sequence). With 5 bases clipped from V and 7 bases from J, the junction kept 7 bases outside the gene matches. The CDR3 consists of 14 residues. The CDR3 bases are TGTGCCAGCAGTCCACAGGGGGGAGACAACATTCAGTACTTC. Amino acids: CASSPQGGDNIQYF.

This clone was counted a single time. The chain joins TRBV18 to TRBJ1-4, with D unresolved. V lost 2 bases and J 5 bases, leaving 12 bases between the germline ends. Germline assignment: CDR1 KGHSH and CDR2 LQKENI. The CDR3 contains 15 residues. In DNA form, the CDR3 reads TGTGCCAGCTCACCAGCGGGGTACGGAAATGAAAAACTGTTTTTT. Translating gives CASSPAGYGNEKLFF.

The CDR3 protein is CASSISGLALSTQYF. The DNA for the CDR3 is TGTGCCAGTAGTATTAGCGGACTAGCTTTGTCGACTCAGTATTTT. The chain uses TRBV19 and TRBJ2-3; 8 bases are shared with TRBD2. The CDR3 sequence is 15 residues long. V shed 3 bases, J shed 12 bases, and the junction held 14 bases outside the gene matches. Germline CDR1 is LNHDA and CDR2 is SQIVND (reference sequence).

V is TRBV15 and J is TRBJ2-5; D is possibly TRBD1 (5 bases). CDR3 length: 13 amino acids. V gave up 3 bases and J gave up 1 base, with 6 bases separating them. Germline V gene sequence: CDR1 LNHNV, CDR2 YYDKDF (reference sequence). The CDR3 nucleotides read TGTGCCACCAGCAGGGGGCGCCAAGAGACCCAGTACTTC. Translation: CATSRGRQETQYF. Complete variable domain (other parts from reference TRBV15 and TRBJ2-5): DAMVIQNPRYQVTQFGKPVTLSCSQTLNHNVMYWYQQKSSQAPKLLFHYYDKDFNNEADTPDNFQSRRPNTSFCFLDIRSPGLGDTAMYLCATSRGRQETQYFGPGTRLLVL.